The source of this T cell receptor (beta chain) is a study of sequential checkpoint blockade in melanoma. Trimming left V 0 bases short and J 6 bases short, with 8 bases between. Per the germline V gene, CDR1 is KGHSH and CDR2 is LQKENI. CDR3 length: 13 amino acids. This sample's treatment: randomized to nivolumab then ipilimumab (arm A) or the reverse (arm B). Some clones are missing from TCRdb's copy, which holds only in-frame ones; the method was immunoSEQ multiplex PCR. In the table there are 3,600 or so clones, roughly a fifth of which are singletons. The material sequenced was tumor tissue (inferred from file names), taken from a patient given nivolumab and ipilimumab in sequence. The origin of this receptor is a human donor with melanoma. This chain connects TRBV18 to TRBJ1-1, with a possible D match to TRBD1 (6 bases). CDR3 loop: CASSPPSGAEAFF. The CDR3 bases are TGTGCCAGCTCACCACCGTCAGGGGCTGAAGCTTTCTTT.